This T cell receptor beta chain was recorded in a study of shared clonotypes between healthy human individuals. Points from the study as a whole: Around 5% of naive CD4 clonotypes were common to a few donors. Relative to their counterparts shared across all four donors, non-shared clonotypes exhibited diminished generation probabilities.

As for this clone: Its cognate antigen is unknown. Other DNA sequences in the same sample also yield this CDR3.

It was at deep level that the assay was run. Using immunoSEQ multiplex PCR, the repertoire was profiled, and TCRdb retains in-frame clones only, with some absent. The sample has 2 million or so clones; 85% to 95% are singletons. The TCR was taken from a man aged 18-30 years in good health. Input material: naive CD4+ T cells sorted from blood. The sample's subset: CD45RA+ positively selected.

The CDR3 reads CASSSLGGSYNEQFF. CDR3 nucleotides: TGTGCCAGCAGTTCGCTGGGAGGGTCCTACAATGAGCAGTTCTTC. The rearrangement uses TRBV6-5 and TRBJ2-1; 7 bases are a match to TRBD2. The CDR3 consists of 15 residues. Trimming cost V 4 bases and J 1 base; bases outside gene matches: 4. CDR1 is MNHEY, CDR2 SVGAGI, per germline.